The T cell receptor (beta chain) described here comes from a study of OX40 agonist ivuxolimab in advanced cancers. The overall study: Melanoma, hepatocellular carcinoma, head and neck or renal cell cancer occurred in dose-escalation patients. Prior anti-PD-1, anti-PD-L1 or anti-CTLA-4 therapy was allowed; less than 45% had some.

About this clone: Its target is not known.

Clones were read by immunoSEQ multiplex PCR, and TCRdb kept only the in-frame ones, dropping some. The sample contains around 67,000 clones, 70% to 90% of which appear only once. This CDR3 is built from 14 residues. Germline CDR1 reads SGDLS; CDR2 reads YYNGEE. Trimming stripped 3 bases from V and 1 base from J, with 11 bases between. Study-wide findings and caveats: Among T cells, CD8+ cells averaged more expanded clones than CD4+ cells.

The clonotype was recovered from an adult with an advanced solid tumor such as melanoma, head and neck, liver or kidney cancer. The material sequenced was CD4+ or CD8+ T cells sorted from blood, taken in a trial of the OX40 agonist ivuxolimab. V usage is TRBV9 and J usage is TRBJ2-7; perhaps TRBD2 as D (6 bases). CDR3 region: CASSEGLQSYEQYF. In DNA form, the CDR3 reads TGTGCCAGCAGCGAGGGACTGCAGTCCTACGAGCAGTACTTC.